The 21 T cell receptor beta chains in this list originate from one sample, sequenced in a study of blood T cells in healthy people across ages. It was with a sample-barcoded 5' primer and a J-beta primer mix that a second PCR of about 6 to 12 cycles was run. TCRdb re-derived calls from the 5' RACE reads in MiXCR, one entry per CDR3 protein. The data contain fewer than 1.5 million distinct CDR3 sequences, around 42% of them singletons. The sequenced material came from blood. The receptors were gathered from a woman under 30 in good health.

Only a few counts were recorded for this clonotype. V usage is TRBV5-1 and J usage is TRBJ2-5; no reliable D call. CDR3 length: 13 residues. The V gene lost 2 bases and the J gene lost 4 bases, with 9 bases spanning the gap. Germline V gives CDR1 SGHRS, CDR2 YFSETQ. CDR3 sequence (DNA): TGCGCCAGCAGCTTTGACGATGGAGAGACCCAGTACTTC. Protein: CASSFDDGETQYF. The full variable domain, with the rest looked up from reference TRBV5-1 and TRBJ2-5, is KAGVTQTPRYLIKTRGQQVTLSCSPISGHRSVSWYQQTPGQGLQFLFEYFSETQRNKGNFPGRFSGRQFSNSRSEMNVSTLELGDSALYLCASSFDDGETQYFGPGTRLLVL.

The chain is built from TRBV20-1 and TRBJ2-7; no clear D. The CDR3 sequence is 15 residues long. V was pared by 1 base and J by 2 bases, with 15 bases between. Germline V gene lookup returns CDR1 DFQATT and CDR2 SNEGSKA (reference sequence). The CDR3 spells CSARGYKEPAYEQYF. CDR3 DNA sequence: TGCAGTGCTAGAGGCTATAAAGAACCCGCCTACGAGCAGTACTTC.

V gene TRBV6-5 combines with J gene TRBJ2-1; D gene uncertain. V lost 0 bases and J lost 9, with 21 bases in between. Germline-derived CDR1 and CDR2 are MNHEY and SVGAGI. The CDR3 consists of 17 residues. CDR3 in DNA: TGTGCCAGCAGTTACTCGACTTCAAGTTCTTTAAGGAGTGAGCAGTTCTTC. Translated: CASSYSTSSSLRSEQFF.

In this sample, this clonotype turned up a few times. The gene calls are TRBV4-2 and TRBJ2-7; 13 bases line up with TRBD2. The CDR3 has 15 amino acids. Germline CDR1 and CDR2: LGHNA and YNFKEQ. V trimming: 3 bases; J trimming: 7 bases; junction bases outside the gene matches: 6. CDR3 sequence reads: CASSHGLAGDPEQYF. In DNA form, the CDR3 reads TGTGCCAGCAGCCATGGACTAGCGGGAGATCCGGAGCAGTACTTC.

The chain recombines TRBV19 with TRBJ1-2, with 8 bases identical to TRBD1. Germline loops: CDR1 LNHDA, CDR2 SQIVND (reference sequence). V was clipped by 6 bases and J by 6 bases; unmatched bases: 15. The CDR3 has 16 residues. In DNA, the CDR3 is TGTGCCAGTAGGAACCCCGGACAGGGAAAGATCGATGGCTACACCTTC. It encodes CASRNPGQGKIDGYTF.

This clonotype turned up a few times. V and J are TRBV10-3 and TRBJ1-1; a weak D match, TRBD1 (6 bases). The CDR3 consists of 14 residues. Germline V gives CDR1 ENHRY, CDR2 SYGVKD. V gave up 4 bases and J gave up 4 bases, with 13 bases separating them. CDR3: CAISGDLGATEAFF. The CDR3 DNA follows: TGTGCCATCAGTGGGGACCTGGGGGCCACTGAAGCTTTCTTT.

The sample holds one count of this clonotype. The chain carries TRBV12-3 or TRBV12-4 and TRBJ2-3; TRBD2 matches 13 bases. The CDR3 covers 18 residues. V lost 6 bases to trimming and J lost 2 bases; unmatched junction nucleotides: 11. CDR3: CASSPPTSGGRNTDTQYF. In DNA form, the CDR3 reads TGTGCCAGCAGCCCTCCGACTAGCGGGGGGCGGAACACAGATACGCAGTATTTT.

About this clonotype itself: At one boundary the junction diverges from the germline segment, which might be a read error. This rearrangement joins TRBV7-7 to TRBJ2-3, with D perhaps assigned TRBD1 or TRBD2 (5 bases each). The germline V gene encodes CDR1 SSHAT and CDR2 FNYEAQ (reference sequence). This CDR3 spans 15 amino acids. The chain's CDR3 is CASSPGAASTDTQYF. The DNA of the CDR3 is TGTGCTAGCAGCCCCGGGGCAGCCAGCACAGATACGCAGTATTTT.

This clonotype was detected once. One junction end disagrees with the germline gene, perhaps due to a read error. The rearrangement links TRBV4-1 to TRBJ2-1; TRBD2 matches at 12 bases. The CDR3 covers 18 residues. The germline V gene encodes CDR1 MGHRA and CDR2 YSYEKL. The CDR3 loop reads CASSQESLAGGPYDEQFF. CDR3 nucleotides: TGCGCCAGCAGCCAAGAATCCCTAGCGGGAGGGCCCTACGATGAGCAGTTCTTC.

V usage is TRBV7-9 and J usage is TRBJ2-3; possibly TRBD2 for D (7 bases). CDR1 is SEHNR, CDR2 FQNEAQ, per germline (reference sequence). The length of the CDR3 is 14 residues. Deletions cut 6 bases from V and 5 bases from J, with 15 bases between. CDR3 protein: CASRSTGGQDTQYF. CDR3 in DNA: TGTGCCAGCAGGTCCACCGGGGGGCAAGATACGCAGTATTTT.

V and J are TRBV6-2 or TRBV6-3 and TRBJ2-5, with 8 bases that match TRBD2. There are 24 residues in the CDR3. J lost 2 bases, V lost 6 bases, and 35 bases had no gene match. CDR1 and CDR2 (germline): MNHEY, SVGEGT. The CDR3 region has the DNA TGTGCCAGCAGAAAAGTTGGGCAGGCCCTTAAAGCCGGGAGGGCTCAAATGGGGCAAGAGACCCAGTACTTC. Amino acid sequence: CASRKVGQALKAGRAQMGQETQYF.

This sequence joins TRBV2 and TRBJ1-2, with 12 bases identical to TRBD1. CDR3 length equals 19 residues. The germline V gene encodes CDR1 SNHLY and CDR2 FYNNEI. Trimming at V came to 10 bases and at J to 5 bases, leaving 23 bases not matched to a gene. The CDR3 nucleotides are TGTGCCATCAACAACTCCCCGGGACAGGGGGCTCTTACTGGGTATGGCTACACCTTC. It encodes CAINNSPGQGALTGYGYTF.

The table lists this clonotype with a count of one. The chain carries TRBV20-1 and TRBJ2-1; D unresolved. The V end was cut by 7 bases, the J end by 7 bases, with 11 bases between. Germline V CDR1 and CDR2: DFQATT, SNEGSKA (reference sequence). The CDR3 runs 11 residues. CDR3 amino acids: CSVTARNEQFF. DNA for the CDR3: TGCAGTGTAACAGCTCGGAATGAGCAGTTCTTC.

This clonotype came up a few times. V gene TRBV30 combines with J gene TRBJ1-2; the D is unclear. Between the trimmed V and J ends, which lost 0 bases and 3 bases, there was a span of 2 bases. The CDR3 is 11 amino acids. Germline V CDR1 and CDR2: GTSNPN, SVGIG (reference sequence). The CDR3 spells CAWSVDYGYTF. Written as DNA, the CDR3 is TGTGCCTGGAGTGTAGACTATGGCTACACCTTC.

This sequence joins TRBV29-1 and TRBJ2-1, with a weak D call TRBD2 (6 bases). CDR3 length: 11 residues. The ends were cut back, 7 bases at V and 9 bases at J, with 13 bases in the middle. The germline CDR1 and CDR2 sequences are SQVTM and ANQGSEA. This chain's CDR3 is CSGSGGGEQFF. In nucleotides, the CDR3 is TGCAGCGGGTCTGGGGGAGGTGAGCAGTTCTTC.

This clonotype was seen a few times. The V gene is TRBV4-1, the J gene TRBJ1-6; no reliable D call. V was clipped by 1 base and J by 8 bases, with 9 bases between them. The V gene's germline CDR1 is MGHRA and CDR2 YSYEKL. The CDR3 sequence is 14 residues long. The CDR3 nucleotides read TGCGCCAGCAGCCAAGCGACGAGGGATTCACCCCTCCACTTT. Translating gives CASSQATRDSPLHF.

The chain links TRBV10-3 to TRBJ1-1; 7 bases match TRBD1. Looked up from germline, CDR1 is ENHRY and CDR2 is SYGVKD. CDR3 length: 14 amino acids. After removal of 4 bases from V and 5 bases from J, the junction contained 7 bases not matched to a gene. In DNA, the CDR3 is TGTGCCATCAGTGGACAGGGAGGAGGGACTGAAGCTTTCTTT. This gives the protein CAISGQGGGTEAFF.

The rearrangement links TRBV6-5 to TRBJ2-7; perhaps TRBD1 as D (6 bases). Germline V gives CDR1 MNHEY, CDR2 SVGAGI. This CDR3 has 16 residues. V shed 6 bases and J shed 2 bases, with 20 bases lying between them. CDR3: CASRPKGDAGTYEQYF. The CDR3 DNA reads as TGTGCCAGCAGACCGAAGGGGGACGCAGGAACCTACGAGCAGTACTTC.

The chain links TRBV9 to TRBJ2-1; tentatively, D is TRBD2 (5 bases). Between the trimmed V and J ends, which lost 0 bases and 0 bases, there was a span of 10 bases. The CDR3 has 16 residues. Looked up from germline, CDR1 is SGDLS and CDR2 is YYNGEE. CDR3 sequence (DNA): TGTGCCAGCAGCGTAGAGCTAGCCACCTCCTACAATGAGCAGTTCTTC. Protein: CASSVELATSYNEQFF.

V usage is TRBV14 and J usage is TRBJ1-2, with D tentatively TRBD1 (5 bases). Trimming took 4 bases from V and 5 from J, leaving 17 bases between them. Germline loops: CDR1 SGHDN, CDR2 FVKESK. CDR3 length: 15 amino acids. The CDR3 sequence is CASSPNAGTPYGYTF. The CDR3 DNA reads as TGTGCCAGCAGCCCCAATGCAGGGACTCCGTATGGCTACACCTTC.

This clonotype has more than one count but fewer than ten. The V and J genes are TRBV7-2 and TRBJ1-4, with a possible D match to TRBD1 (6 bases). Germline CDR1 SGHTA, CDR2 FQGNSA. The CDR3 length is 15 residues. Trimming stripped 5 bases from V and 3 bases from J, with 13 bases between. The CDR3 nucleotides are TGTGCCAGCAGCCAAGATTGGGGGCCTAATGAAAAACTGTTTTTT. Translating it yields CASSQDWGPNEKLFF.